What follows are 20 T cell receptor beta chains derived from one specimen sequenced in a study of prognosis after radiotherapy for stage I lung cancer (dated by TCRdb to the early 2020s). Data came from an Illumina HiSeq 3000. The TCR beta CDR3 region was amplified from genomic DNA by two rounds of multiplex PCR. In the first round of PCR, primers specific to each TRBV and TRBJ gene were used, and the primer sequences are filed in Chinese patent CN105087789A. TCRdb trimmed the raw reads at Q25, called clones with MiXCR and kept productive beta chains. Every distinct CDR3 protein forms one entry, paired with its most common genes and DNA. Recorded for this sample are about 27,000 distinct CDR3 sequences; just over 45% of them occurred a single time. The top ten constitute under 15% of the sample. Here the sequenced sample was PBMCs, taken before or after stereotactic body radiation therapy (not recorded which). These receptors were obtained from a donor of 50 years or more with non-small cell lung cancer.

This clonotype was counted at least ten times. The rearrangement joins TRBV27 to TRBJ2-1; 7 nucleotides match TRBD1. The V gene end was trimmed by 6 bases and the J gene end by 6 bases; junction bases not matched to a gene: 11. The CDR3 has 15 amino acids. Germline values: CDR1 MNHEY, CDR2 SMNVEV (reference sequence). The CDR3 loop reads CASRGNRDRVNEQFF. The CDR3 region has the DNA TGTGCCAGCAGGGGAAACCGAGACAGGGTCAATGAGCAGTTCTTC.

This clonotype was recorded at least ten times. This rearrangement joins TRBV20-1 to TRBJ2-5; 12 bases line up with TRBD2. Germline loops: CDR1 DFQATT, CDR2 SNEGSKA (reference sequence). V lost 6 bases, J lost 0 bases, and 26 bases stayed unmatched. The CDR3 has 22 residues. The CDR3 region is CSAEPGSRLAGDTTVYQETQYF. CDR3 nucleotides: TGCAGTGCCGAGCCGGGGTCACGACTAGCGGGGGACACGACTGTCTACCAAGAGACCCAGTACTTC.

The chain employs TRBV20-1 and TRBJ2-3; D might be TRBD2 (6 bases). The germline V gene has CDR1 DFQATT and CDR2 SNEGSKA (reference sequence). Trimming pared 3 bases from V and 6 bases from J, leaving 22 bases between. The CDR3 has 16 residues. The CDR3 DNA reads as TGCAGTGCTAGTGGGCCTAGCGAAACCCCTTGGGATACGCAGTATTTT. The encoded protein is CSASGPSETPWDTQYF.

This clonotype was observed many times. The chain links TRBV10-3 to TRBJ2-6; D possibly corresponds to TRBD2 (7 bases). CDR1 ENHRY and CDR2 SYGVKD come from the germline V gene. V lost 3 bases and J 1 base, leaving 22 bases between the germline ends. This CDR3 has 20 amino acids. In DNA, the CDR3 is TGTGCCATCAGTGAATTCGGGGGGACAAGGTGGGGGTCTGGGGCCAACGTCCTGACTTTC. Protein product: CAISEFGGTRWGSGANVLTF.

Regarding this clonotype: This may be a read error, as it is one base from a much larger clone. V usage is TRBV20-1 and J usage is TRBJ2-7; 9 bases align to TRBD2. The trim removed 4 bases at V and 6 bases at J, leaving 10 bases unmatched. This CDR3 has 14 residues. In germline, CDR1 is DFQATT, CDR2 SNEGSKA (reference sequence). The CDR3 DNA is TGCAGTGCTATGGCTCTAGCGGGACTAGTCGAGCAGTACTTC. Amino acids: CSAMALAGLVEQYF.

The chain has TRBV5-1 and TRBJ2-1; no definite D call. The CDR3 totals 15 residues. Germline-derived CDR1 and CDR2 are SGHRS and YFSETQ. Trimming removed 3 bases at V and 4 bases at J, with 14 bases between. CDR3 bases: TGCGCCAGCAGCTGGGATCACCGAGAATACAATGAGCAGTTCTTC. Residues: CASSWDHREYNEQFF.

The genes are TRBV20-1 and TRBJ2-7; the match to TRBD2 covers 11 bases. V gave up 8 bases and J gave up 3 bases; unmatched junction bases: 12. The germline V gene encodes CDR1 DFQATT and CDR2 SNEGSKA (reference sequence). The CDR3 runs 15 residues. The CDR3 DNA is TGCAGTTCTATGACTAGCGGGAAGTTGAACTACGAGCAGTACTTC. Translating it yields CSSMTSGKLNYEQYF.

This clonotype showed up just a few times. This likely traces to a read error, being one base from a far larger clone. This chain links TRBV6-2 or TRBV6-3 with TRBJ1-1, with D unclear. The CDR3 is made up of 12 amino acids. The germline V gene has CDR1 MNHEY and CDR2 SVGEGT. Trimming took off 4 bases at V and 4 bases at J, with 7 bases between the two ends. The CDR3, as DNA: TGTGCCAGCAGTTGGGTGCCCACTGAAGCTTTCTTT. It specifies CASSWVPTEAFF.

The chain has TRBV27 and TRBJ1-5, with 8 bases identical to TRBD1. The CDR3 sequence is 15 residues long. The V gene's germline CDR1 is MNHEY and CDR2 SMNVEV (reference sequence). V dropped 6 bases and J dropped 2; count of bases not matched to a gene: 6. For the CDR3, the DNA is TGTGCCAGCAGCGCGACAGGGGCGGGCAATCAGCCCCAGCATTTT. Amino acids: CASSATGAGNQPQHF.

Concerning this clonotype: One junction end does not reproduce the germline sequence, and a read error may be involved. The V call is TRBV5-1, the J call TRBJ2-7, with D tentatively TRBD1 (5 bases). The CDR3 sequence is 15 residues long. Germline values: CDR1 SGHRS, CDR2 YFSETQ. The CDR3 spells CASSPYFEDTYDQYF. The CDR3 coding sequence is TGCGCCAGCAGCCCCTACTTTGAGGACACTTACGATCAGTACTTC.

In this sample, this clonotype turned up a few times. A read error may account for a junction end that differs from germline. The CDR3 loop is CATSSHASYDQYF. The CDR3 bases are TGTGCCACCAGCAGTCATGCGTCCTACGATCAGTACTTC. The chain employs TRBV15 and TRBJ2-7, with D unresolved. The CDR3 has 13 amino acids. Germline V CDR1 and CDR2: LNHNV, YYDKDF (reference sequence).

This clonotype was found many times. V is TRBV7-9 and J is TRBJ2-5; 8 bases map to TRBD1. This CDR3 comprises 14 residues. In germline, CDR1 is SEHNR, CDR2 FQNEAQ (reference sequence). V gave up 5 bases and J gave up 5 bases; unmatched junction bases: 7. Written as DNA, the CDR3 is TGTGCCAGCAGCCCGGCAGGGGGCAAGGAGACCCAGTACTTC. Residues: CASSPAGGKETQYF.

For this clonotype: Sequence at one end of the junction differs from germline and may be a read error. The CDR3 protein is CASIFGTGGFYEQYF. The CDR3 region has the DNA TGCGCCAGCATTTTTGGGACAGGGGGCTTTTACGAGCAGTACTTC. The chain joins TRBV12-3 or TRBV12-4 to TRBJ2-7, with TRBD1 matching 12 bases. This CDR3 has 15 residues.

This clonotype has at least ten counts. The chain carries TRBV20-1 and TRBJ2-1; 15 bases are shared with TRBD2. CDR1 and CDR2 from the germline V gene are DFQATT and SNEGSKA (reference sequence). Trimming at V came to 2 bases and at J to 10 bases, leaving 9 bases not matched to a gene. The CDR3 spans 16 residues. Here the CDR3 DNA reads TGCAGTGCTAGAAGTCCGGGACTAGCGGGAGGAGGGGAGCAGTTCTTC. Protein product: CSARSPGLAGGGEQFF.

To note about this clonotype: A far larger clone differs by one base, so this is likely a read error. The V gene is TRBV6-2 or TRBV6-3, the J gene TRBJ2-4, with D possibly matching TRBD2 (7 bases). CDR1 MNHEY and CDR2 SVGEGT come from the germline V gene. CDR3 length: 15 amino acids. V was pared by 5 bases and J by 3 bases, with 14 bases between. The CDR3 protein is CASSEGEGGKNIQYF. DNA for the CDR3: TGTGCCAGCAGTGAGGGGGAGGGAGGCAAAAACATTCAGTACTTC.

This clonotype was detected once. The chain joins TRBV12-3 or TRBV12-4 to TRBJ2-7, with D possibly being TRBD1 (8 bases). Trimming stripped 5 bases from V and 5 bases from J, with 13 bases between. The CDR3 is 13 amino acids. The CDR3 sequence: CASSHRGRDEQYF. CDR3 DNA: TGTGCCAGCAGTCACAGGGGGAGGGACGAGCAGTACTTC.

This chain connects TRBV28 to TRBJ2-7; maybe TRBD1 (5 bases). From germline, CDR1 is MDHEN and CDR2 SYDVKM. V lost 5 bases and J 5 bases, leaving 13 bases between the germline ends. The CDR3 covers 13 residues. CDR3 protein: CASSSSQGNEQYF. The CDR3 DNA is TGTGCCAGCAGTAGCAGCCAGGGTAACGAGCAGTACTTC. The full variable domain, with the rest looked up from reference TRBV28 and TRBJ2-7, is DVKVTQSSRYLVKRTGEKVFLECVQDMDHENMFWYRQDPGLGLRLIYFSYDVKMKEKGDIPEGYSVSREKKERFSLILESASTNQTSMYLCASSSSQGNEQYFGPGTRLTVT.

This clonotype was recorded at least ten times. The chain has TRBV20-1 and TRBJ2-5, with D perhaps given as TRBD1 or TRBD2 (5 bases each). In germline, CDR1 is DFQATT, CDR2 SNEGSKA (reference sequence). The CDR3 has 16 amino acids. V lost 0 bases to trimming and J lost 3 bases, with 17 bases between them. The DNA for the CDR3 is TGCAGTGCTAGAGATCTTCTCTCCGTGGGGGAAGAGACCCAGTACTTC. Protein product: CSARDLLSVGEETQYF.

The chain carries TRBV28 and TRBJ2-1; D gene unclear. Between the trimmed V and J ends, which lost 5 bases and 9 bases, there was a span of 14 bases. Germline V gives CDR1 MDHEN, CDR2 SYDVKM. CDR3 size: 13 residues. CDR3 sequence: CASSRRPVGEQFF. The CDR3, as DNA: TGTGCCAGCAGTCGCCGCCCAGTCGGTGAGCAGTTCTTC.

The table lists this clonotype with many counts. This chain links TRBV3-1 with TRBJ2-3; no firm D call. There are 15 residues in the CDR3. Between the trimmed V and J ends, which lost 2 bases and 6 bases, there was a span of 15 bases. CDR1 is LGHDT and CDR2 is YNNKEL in the germline V gene (reference sequence). The CDR3 loop reads CASSQPGIGVDTQYF. In DNA form, the CDR3 reads TGTGCCAGCAGCCAACCCGGTATTGGAGTGGATACGCAGTATTTT.